This passage covers 29 T cell receptor beta chains from one sample sequenced in a study of early T cells in non-severe SARS-CoV-2 infection. TCRdb analysed the 5' RACE reads with MiXCR anew, one entry per CDR3 protein. The table has 25,000 to 35,000 distinct CDR3 sequences, more than 4.5% seen once. The sequencing sample was made of whole blood. These receptors originate from an adult who was a healthcare worker with PCR-confirmed SARS-CoV-2 infection or an uninfected control (not recorded which).

This clonotype was seen repeatedly, ten times or more. This sequence joins TRBV7-6 and TRBJ1-5; no clear D. In germline, CDR1 is SGHVS, CDR2 FNYEAQ. V was trimmed by 5 bases and J by 2 bases, leaving 22 bases between them. The CDR3 covers 18 residues. The CDR3 is CASSPFFEVGSGNQPQHF. CDR3 in DNA: TGTGCCAGCAGCCCTTTCTTTGAGGTGGGAAGTGGCAATCAGCCCCAGCATTTT.

The chain has TRBV28 and TRBJ2-7, with a weak D call TRBD2 (6 bases). V was pared by 4 bases and J by 2 bases, with 9 bases between. Germline lookup yields CDR1 MDHEN and CDR2 SYDVKM. The CDR3 totals 13 residues. CDR3 coding DNA: TGTGCCAGCAGTTGGAGGGGCACCTACGAGCAGTACTTC. Its translation: CASSWRGTYEQYF.

The sample holds many counts of this clonotype. The gene calls are TRBV5-4 and TRBJ2-1; D gene uncertain. V dropped 2 bases and J dropped 8 bases, with 8 bases sitting between them. This CDR3 is built from 12 residues. Per germline, CDR1 SGHNT and CDR2 YYREEE (reference sequence). The DNA for the CDR3 is TGTGCCAGCAGCTTCGCCTGGGATGAGCAGTTCTTC. Amino acids: CASSFAWDEQFF.

In this sample, this clonotype turned up many times. V gene TRBV20-1 combines with J gene TRBJ1-5; no reliable D call. Germline V CDR1 and CDR2: DFQATT, SNEGSKA (reference sequence). The CDR3 contains 12 residues. Trimming took 6 bases from V and 4 from J, leaving 10 bases between them. CDR3 protein: CSAQGSNQPQHF. DNA of the CDR3: TGCAGTGCCCAAGGTAGTAATCAGCCCCAGCATTTT.

This clonotype was observed at least ten times. The chain employs TRBV29-1 and TRBJ1-1; 9 nucleotides align to TRBD1. The CDR3 spans 14 residues. J was trimmed by 0 bases and V by 7 bases; bases with no gene match: 6. Germline V gene lookup returns CDR1 SQVTM and CDR2 ANQGSEA. The DNA of the CDR3 is TGCAGCGCCGCACAGGGGGCTTTGAACACTGAAGCTTTCTTT. Translation: CSAAQGALNTEAFF.

This clonotype was observed at least ten times. The chain uses TRBV20-1 and TRBJ1-2; a weak D match, TRBD1 (6 bases). V gave up 6 bases and J gave up 4 bases, with 9 bases separating them. Germline CDR1 and CDR2: DFQATT and SNEGSKA (reference sequence). This CDR3 region has 11 residues. This chain's CDR3 is CSASGAYGYTF. CDR3 bases: TGCAGTGCATCGGGGGCCTATGGCTACACCTTC.

The J gene is TRBJ2-5, the V gene TRBV5-1; 9 nucleotides align to TRBD2. From germline, CDR1 is SGHRS and CDR2 YFSETQ. V was pared by 1 base and J by 5 bases, with 21 bases of the junction left unmatched. The CDR3 is 20 amino acids. The CDR3 region is CASSLLGATRSGRGHETQYF. The DNA of the CDR3 is TGCGCCAGCAGCTTGCTGGGGGCTACCCGTAGCGGGAGAGGCCACGAGACCCAGTACTTC.

This clonotype has ten or more counts. The V and J genes are TRBV20-1 and TRBJ2-1, with D possibly matching TRBD1 (6 bases). Germline CDR1 DFQATT, CDR2 SNEGSKA (reference sequence). V was pared by 7 bases and J by 3 bases, with 13 bases between. The CDR3 is made up of 13 amino acids. CDR3 region: CSVYRDIYNEQFF. The CDR3 nucleotides are TGCAGTGTGTACCGGGACATCTACAATGAGCAGTTCTTC.

This clonotype was picked up many times. The J gene is TRBJ1-2, the V gene TRBV24-1, with a weak D call TRBD1 (6 bases). V was clipped by 4 bases and J by 8 bases, with 22 bases between them. The CDR3 is 16 amino acids. CDR1 KGHDR and CDR2 SFDVKD come from the germline V gene. The DNA for the CDR3 is TGTGCCACCAGTGACAGCCGCACAGGGCAGGGTCGCGGCTACACCTTC. Protein sequence: CATSDSRTGQGRGYTF.

On this clonotype: This may stem from a read error, because a much larger clone lies one nucleotide away. The V gene is TRBV3-1, the J gene TRBJ2-7; D not certain. Germline-derived CDR1 and CDR2 are LGHDT and YNNKEL (reference sequence). The germline V and J ends were trimmed by 1 base and 2 bases, with 18 bases remaining between them. This CDR3 is built from 17 residues. CDR3 coding DNA: TGTGCCAGCAGCCAAGGCCCATCCGTACTTGGGCCCTACGAGCAGTACTTC. Translating it yields CASSQGPSVLGPYEQYF.

This clonotype showed up just a few times. V and J are TRBV7-2 and TRBJ1-1; the D is unclear. Trimming removed 1 base at V and 8 bases at J, with 8 bases between. This CDR3 is built from 12 residues. Germline CDR1 SGHTA, CDR2 FQGNSA. Written as DNA, the CDR3 is TGTGCCAGCAGCTTAGAGGGCGGGGAAGCTTTCTTT. This codes for CASSLEGGEAFF.

This clonotype was observed many times. V and J are TRBV6-2 or TRBV6-3 and TRBJ2-3, with a possible D match to TRBD2 (5 bases). Looked up from germline, CDR1 is MNHEY and CDR2 is SVGEGT. This CDR3 is built from 14 residues. V was clipped by 4 bases and J by 2 bases, with 10 bases between them. The CDR3 spells CASSSSEVTDTQYF. The DNA of the CDR3 is TGTGCCAGCAGTTCCTCGGAGGTCACAGATACGCAGTATTTT.

This clonotype has at least ten counts. The chain has TRBV5-4 and TRBJ2-3; 8 positions agree with TRBD2. Trimming took 3 bases from V and 4 from J; bases not matched to a gene: 7. There are 15 residues in the CDR3. Germline V CDR1 and CDR2: SGHNT, YYREEE (reference sequence). CDR3 region: CASSSSGRGSDTQYF. CDR3 DNA sequence: TGTGCCAGCAGCTCCAGCGGGAGAGGGTCAGATACGCAGTATTTT.

In this sample, this clonotype turned up many times. V and J are TRBV19 and TRBJ2-1; 8 positions agree with TRBD2. There are 15 residues in the CDR3. Germline CDR1 reads LNHDA; CDR2 reads SQIVND (reference sequence). The ends lost 6 bases at V and 4 bases at J; junction bases unmatched: 8. The CDR3 loop reads CASSKLAATYNEQFF. The DNA for the CDR3 is TGTGCCAGTAGCAAACTAGCGGCAACTTACAATGAGCAGTTCTTC.

This clonotype was counted many times. CDR3 in amino acids: CASTDRLGGNTIYF. CDR3 coding DNA: TGTGCCAGTACCGACAGACTGGGTGGAAACACCATATATTTT. V is TRBV19 and J is TRBJ1-3, with D perhaps matching TRBD1 (5 bases). CDR1 is LNHDA, CDR2 SQIVND, per germline (reference sequence). The V gene lost 7 bases and the J gene lost 3 bases, with 13 bases spanning the gap. The CDR3 is 14 amino acids. Full variable domain (missing parts from reference TRBV19 and TRBJ1-3): DGGITQSPKYLFRKEGQNVTLSCEQNLNHDAMYWYRQDPGQGLRLIYYSQIVNDFQKGDIAEGYSVSREKKESFPLTVTSAQKNPTAFYLCASTDRLGGNTIYFGEGSWLTVV.

This clonotype is medium-sized. V usage is TRBV10-1 and J usage is TRBJ2-1; weak D call: TRBD2 (6 bases). V shed 6 bases and J shed 1 base, with 10 bases lying between them. This CDR3 has 14 amino acids. Germline V CDR1 and CDR2: WNHNN, SYGVQD (reference sequence). In DNA form, the CDR3 reads TGCGCCAGCAGCGAGAGCGGGTCCTACAATGAGCAGTTCTTC. This codes for CASSESGSYNEQFF.

This clonotype was observed at least ten times. The chain joins TRBV7-9 to TRBJ2-1; D remains ambiguous. Germline V gene sequence: CDR1 SEHNR, CDR2 FQNEAQ (reference sequence). This CDR3 spans 15 amino acids. The ends were cut back, 1 base at V and 2 bases at J, with 9 bases in the middle. The CDR3 sequence is CASSLGQRPYNEQFF. CDR3 coding DNA: TGTGCCAGCAGCTTAGGGCAGAGACCCTACAATGAGCAGTTCTTC.

This clonotype has more than one count but fewer than ten. The rearrangement joins TRBV12-3 or TRBV12-4 to TRBJ2-1; D gene unclear. The CDR3 covers 15 residues. V lost 8 bases, J lost 8 bases, and 22 bases lay in between. CDR3 coding DNA: TGTGCCAGCTCTCCCACCCGGCCCGACCCTTATGAGCAGTTCTTC. This codes for CASSPTRPDPYEQFF.

There are many counts of this clonotype. V usage is TRBV28 and J usage is TRBJ2-7, with 10 positions matching TRBD1. Germline CDR1 and CDR2: MDHEN and SYDVKM. The CDR3 contains 16 residues. Trimming removed 5 bases from V and 3 bases from J; junction bases left unmatched: 10. The CDR3 DNA follows: TGTGCCAGCAGTCCCGGGGGACAGGGGATAAGCTACGAGCAGTACTTC. As protein: CASSPGGQGISYEQYF.

This clonotype was counted at least ten times. The chain recombines TRBV29-1 with TRBJ2-5; TRBD1 matches at 7 bases. Per the germline V gene, CDR1 is SQVTM and CDR2 is ANQGSEA. V was pared by 5 bases and J by 1 base, with 10 bases of the junction left unmatched. The CDR3 has 15 amino acids. The CDR3 bases are TGCAGCGTTCGAGGACAGGCTACCGCCCAAGAGACCCAGTACTTC. It codes for CSVRGQATAQETQYF.

This clonotype came up many times. The chain employs TRBV13 and TRBJ1-2; no reliable D call. The CDR3 runs to 14 residues. V was trimmed by 5 bases and J by 4 bases, leaving 14 bases between them. CDR1 and CDR2 from the germline V gene are PRHDT and FYEKMQ (reference sequence). The CDR3 DNA is TGTGCCAGCAGCCGGCGACTCTTAGCCTATGGCTACACCTTC. Residues: CASSRRLLAYGYTF.

The chain couples TRBV5-4 to TRBJ2-3; no clear D gene. Germline V gives CDR1 SGHNT, CDR2 YYREEE (reference sequence). The V end was cut by 5 bases, the J end by 6 bases, with 16 bases between. The CDR3 spans 14 residues. CDR3 coding DNA: TGTGCCAGCAGTCCGGACCTCTCGCGGGATACGCAGTATTTT. Protein sequence: CASSPDLSRDTQYF.

This clonotype appeared a few times. V usage is TRBV30 and J usage is TRBJ2-1; no clear D gene. The CDR3 totals 12 residues. Germline lookup yields CDR1 GTSNPN and CDR2 SVGIG (reference sequence). Trimming cost V 4 bases and J 0 bases, with 4 bases left between them. DNA of the CDR3: TGTGCCTGGACCCCCTCCTACAATGAGCAGTTCTTC. Translation gives CAWTPSYNEQFF.

In its sample, this clonotype was seen many times. This chain uses TRBV12-3 or TRBV12-4 with TRBJ2-3; TRBD2 aligns across 7 bases. Trimming at V came to 6 bases and at J to 0 bases, leaving 6 bases not matched to a gene. CDR3 length equals 15 residues. CDR3 sequence reads: CASRMSGTSTDTQYF. CDR3 nucleotides: TGTGCCAGCAGGATGAGCGGGACTAGCACAGATACGCAGTATTTT.

This clonotype was found once. This chain links TRBV7-9 with TRBJ2-3; 10 bases fit TRBD2. The CDR3 is made up of 15 amino acids. The V segment lost 5 bases and the J segment 2 bases; nucleotides outside the gene matches: 4. CDR1 and CDR2 (germline): SEHNR, FQNEAQ (reference sequence). CDR3 protein: CASSPLAGSTDTQYF. Written as DNA, the CDR3 is TGTGCCAGCAGCCCACTAGCGGGGTCCACAGATACGCAGTATTTT.

This clonotype was seen only a few times. V and J are TRBV20-1 and TRBJ2-5; perhaps TRBD1 as D (5 bases). V lost 0 bases, J lost 7 bases, and 9 bases lay in between. The CDR3 is 12 residues long. The germline gives CDR1 DFQATT, CDR2 SNEGSKA (reference sequence). The CDR3 DNA reads TGCAGTGCTAGAGATTTAAGGGGGACCCAGTACTTC. It specifies CSARDLRGTQYF.

This clonotype was found many times. The chain combines TRBV13 with TRBJ1-1, with TRBD1 as a possible D gene (5 bases). Germline V gives CDR1 PRHDT, CDR2 FYEKMQ (reference sequence). CDR3 length: 13 amino acids. V shed 3 bases and J shed 5 bases, with 10 bases lying between them. The CDR3 bases are TGTGCCAGCAGCTTGGGGGGTCGGACTGAAGCTTTCTTT. Its protein is CASSLGGRTEAFF.

The chain employs TRBV9 and TRBJ2-5; 11 positions match TRBD2. Germline loops: CDR1 SGDLS, CDR2 YYNGEE. The CDR3 contains 16 residues. The V segment lost 3 bases and the J segment 4 bases; nucleotides outside the gene matches: 8. The CDR3 DNA is TGTGCCAGCAGCGGGGGACTAGCGGAACGGGCAGAGACCCAGTACTTC. Translated: CASSGGLAERAETQYF. Full variable domain (missing parts from reference TRBV9 and TRBJ2-5): DSGVTQTPKHLITATGQRVTLRCSPRSGDLSVYWYQQSLDQGLQFLIQYYNGEERAKGNILERFSAQQFPDLHSELNLSSLELGDSALYFCASSGGLAERAETQYFGPGTRLLVL.

Ten or more counts support this clonotype. The chain carries TRBV11-2 and TRBJ2-5; tentative D call: TRBD2 (5 bases). Trimming took 1 base from V and 0 from J, leaving 9 bases between them. CDR3 length: 15 residues. Germline lookup yields CDR1 SGHAT and CDR2 FQNNGV. The CDR3 sequence: CASSLGGLHQETQYF. CDR3 DNA: TGTGCCAGCAGCTTAGGAGGACTCCACCAAGAGACCCAGTACTTC.